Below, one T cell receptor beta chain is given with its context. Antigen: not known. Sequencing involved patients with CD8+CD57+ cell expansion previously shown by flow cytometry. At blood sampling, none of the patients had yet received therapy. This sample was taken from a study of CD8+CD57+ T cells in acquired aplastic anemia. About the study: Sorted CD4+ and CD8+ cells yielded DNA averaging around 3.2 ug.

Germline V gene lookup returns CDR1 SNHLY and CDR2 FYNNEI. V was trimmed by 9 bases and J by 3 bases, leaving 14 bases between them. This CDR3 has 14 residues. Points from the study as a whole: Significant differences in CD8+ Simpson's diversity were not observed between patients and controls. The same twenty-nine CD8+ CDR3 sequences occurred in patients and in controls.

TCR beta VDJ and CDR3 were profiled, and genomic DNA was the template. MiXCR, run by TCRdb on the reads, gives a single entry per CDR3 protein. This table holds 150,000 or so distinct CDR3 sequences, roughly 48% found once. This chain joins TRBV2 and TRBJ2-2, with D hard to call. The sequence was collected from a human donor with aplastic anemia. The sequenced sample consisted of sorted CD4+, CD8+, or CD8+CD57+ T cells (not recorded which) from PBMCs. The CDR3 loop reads CASATEMDTGELFF. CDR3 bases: TGTGCCAGTGCAACCGAAATGGACACCGGGGAGCTGTTTTTT. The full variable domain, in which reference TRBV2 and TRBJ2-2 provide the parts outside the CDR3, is EPEVTQTPSHQVTQMGQEVILRCVPISNHLYFYWYRQILGQKVEFLVSFYNNEISEKSEIFDDQFSVERPDGSNFTLKIRSTKLEDSAMYFCASATEMDTGELFFGEGSRLTVL.